This TCR beta chain emerged from a study of control samples from healthy donors and cancer patients (dated by TCRdb to 2020 to 2022). CDR1 is given as MNHEY and CDR2 as SVGEGT, both from the germline V gene. The CDR3 contains 16 residues, cysteine and phenylalanine counted. The read is trimmed to its CDR3 DNA, 48 bases read in frame from base 1. At the junction V is shortened by 5 bases and J by 4 bases; bases outside the gene matches: 7. Library construction relied on the immunoSEQ multiplex PCR assay. TCRdb's version of the immuneACCESS table is confined to in-frame rearrangements and falls short of the full clone set. An unresolved V gene accounts for under half of the shortfall where checked; the remainder is of unknown origin. For this sample there are more than 100,000 clones; more than 70% appear just once. Around 3.4% of the sample rests with the top ten. Regarding this clone: The clone's antigen remains unknown. Per-base quality was not reported, and no clone a single base away is much larger than it.

The V gene is TRBV6-2 or TRBV6-3 and the J gene is TRBJ2-7; the central 14 bases match TRBD2. Sequencing was carried out using blood. This TCR was recovered from a man aged 40-55 years in good health. CDR3 protein: CASSQRTSGRIYEQYF. The DNA is TGTGCCAGCAGTCAACGGACTAGCGGGAGGATATACGAGCAGTACTTC.